The 26 T cell receptor beta chains reported below all come from one sample, sequenced in a study of type 1 regulatory T cells. The antigens for these receptors are not known. TCRdb redid the calling of the reads with MiXCR, one entry per CDR3 protein. Counted here are around 5,000 distinct CDR3 sequences, roughly a quarter occurring once; the ten biggest clones make up less than 45%. Whole-study findings and limits: Compared with non-Tr1 cells, Tr1 cells showed a narrower TCR repertoire.

Sequencing was done on a sample of cultured type 1 regulatory T (Tr1) cells, either the whole culture or a sorted fraction (not recorded which). Receptor source: a human donor in good health.

V is TRBV20-1 and J is TRBJ1-1; the D is unclear. CDR3 length equals 20 residues. The V end lost 0 bases, the J end lost 1 base, and 27 bases lay between the germline ends. Germline assignment: CDR1 DFQATT and CDR2 SNEGSKA (reference sequence). The CDR3 reads CSARDGLGGSGNLPNTEAFF. The CDR3 DNA follows: TGCAGTGCTAGAGATGGTTTAGGAGGCTCCGGCAACCTCCCGAACACTGAAGCTTTCTTT.

The chain carries TRBV29-1 and TRBJ1-1; 7 bases agree with TRBD1. V shed 0 bases, J shed 3 bases, and the junction held 4 bases outside the gene matches. This CDR3 region has 14 residues. Per germline, CDR1 SQVTM and CDR2 ANQGSEA. The CDR3 DNA follows: TGCAGCGTTGAAGATAGCAGGGGGTACACTGAAGCTTTCTTT. Protein product: CSVEDSRGYTEAFF.

This clonotype was counted at least ten times. The CDR3 nucleotides are TGTGCCAGCAGTTTAGATGGGGTCACGGGCTACACCTTC. Amino acid sequence: CASSLDGVTGYTF. J is TRBJ1-2 and V is TRBV12-3 or TRBV12-4; D is ambiguous. Trimming removed 1 base at V and 8 bases at J, with 11 bases between. The CDR3 has 13 residues.

By sample fraction, this clonotype is medium-sized (0.01 to 0.1%). J is TRBJ2-2 and V is TRBV7-6, with 8 bases that match TRBD2. The V segment lost 5 bases and the J segment 4 bases; nucleotides outside the gene matches: 9. The CDR3 contains 16 residues. Looked up from germline, CDR1 is SGHVS and CDR2 is FNYEAQ. The CDR3 protein is CASSTGGELRTGELFF. CDR3 nucleotides: TGTGCCAGCAGCACCGGGGGGGAGTTGCGCACCGGGGAGCTGTTTTTT.

Sample share makes this clonotype medium-sized. The chain carries TRBV5-1 and TRBJ2-5, with TRBD1 matching 7 bases. In germline, CDR1 is SGHRS, CDR2 YFSETQ. The CDR3 loop spans 12 amino acids. J lost 4 bases, V lost 4 bases, and 1 base had no gene match. The CDR3 region has the DNA TGCGCCAGCAGCCGGGACAGAGAGACCCAGTACTTC. Amino acids: CASSRDRETQYF.

This clonotype has at least ten counts. The genes are TRBV6-6 and TRBJ1-6; 10 bases are shared with TRBD1. The length of the CDR3 is 14 residues. The V gene end was trimmed by 7 bases and the J gene end by 7 bases; junction bases not matched to a gene: 4. Germline CDR1 and CDR2: MNHNY and SVGAGI (reference sequence). CDR3 DNA: TGTGCCAGCATCGGACAGGGGGGAAATTCACCCCTCCACTTT. Encoded protein: CASIGQGGNSPLHF.

This clonotype was found a few times. The gene calls are TRBV18 and TRBJ2-7; 10 bases are shared with TRBD1. The germline V gene has CDR1 KGHSH and CDR2 LQKENI. V lost 1 base and J lost 4; bases outside the gene matches: 4. The CDR3 is 15 amino acids. Here the CDR3 DNA reads TGTGCCAGCTCACCACAGGGGACAGGGGTATACGAGCAGTACTTC. Residues: CASSPQGTGVYEQYF.

As for this clonotype: This may be a read error: a much more frequent sequence differs by one nucleotide. The chain joins TRBV7-2 to TRBJ2-3, with D maybe TRBD2 (5 bases). CDR1 and CDR2 from the germline V gene are SGHTA and FQGNSA. The V and J ends lost 2 bases and 1 base respectively, with 13 bases between them. This CDR3 has 16 residues. CDR3 sequence reads: CASSLRVARGTDTQYF. The CDR3 nucleotides are TGTGCCAGCAGCTTAAGGGTAGCGAGGGGCACAGATACGCAGTATTTT.

The rearrangement links TRBV18 to TRBJ1-3; D uncertain. Trimming took 4 bases from V and 0 from J, leaving 10 bases between them. Germline V gives CDR1 KGHSH, CDR2 LQKENI. There are 15 residues in the CDR3. The CDR3 DNA follows: TGTGCCAGCTCACGGACTAGCAGCTCTGGAAACACCATATATTTT. This translates into CASSRTSSSGNTIYF.

The chain carries TRBV7-9 and TRBJ1-1; 7 bases fit TRBD1. V shed 5 bases, J shed 5 bases, and the junction held 2 bases outside the gene matches. This CDR3 region has 12 residues. CDR1 and CDR2 from the germline V gene are SEHNR and FQNEAQ (reference sequence). CDR3 amino acids: CASSQGGTEAFF. CDR3 nucleotides: TGTGCCAGCAGCCAGGGGGGGACTGAAGCTTTCTTT. Variable domain in full (rest from reference TRBV7-9 and TRBJ1-1): DTGVSQNPRHKITKRGQNVTFRCDPISEHNRLYWYRQTLGQGPEFLTYFQNEAQLEKSRLLSDRFSAERPKGSFSTLEIQRTEQGDSAMYLCASSQGGTEAFFGQGTRLTVV.

The chain is built from TRBV6-6 and TRBJ1-6; no definite D call. Germline CDR1 is MNHNY and CDR2 is SVGAGI (reference sequence). Trimming removed 6 bases at V and 7 bases at J, with 13 bases between. The CDR3 runs to 14 residues. CDR3 sequence: CASSLTVQNSPLHF. DNA of the CDR3: TGTGCCAGCAGCCTAACAGTGCAGAATTCACCCCTCCACTTT.

The chain links TRBV20-1 to TRBJ2-2; perhaps TRBD1 as D (5 bases). Germline CDR1 reads DFQATT; CDR2 reads SNEGSKA (reference sequence). The CDR3 totals 13 residues. V gave up 6 bases and J gave up 6 bases, with 14 bases separating them. The CDR3 DNA is TGCAGTGCCCAAGAGCAGGGTCCCGGGGAGCTGTTTTTT. Protein product: CSAQEQGPGELFF.

This chain joins TRBV25-1 and TRBJ2-2; D remains ambiguous. Germline V gene data show CDR1 as MGHDK and CDR2 as SYGVNS. The V end lost 5 bases, the J end lost 5 bases, and 6 bases lay between the germline ends. The CDR3 contains 12 residues. The CDR3 here is CASSKGTGELFF. In nucleotides, the CDR3 is TGTGCCAGCAGTAAGGGAACCGGGGAGCTGTTTTTT.

About this clonotype itself: This may stem from a read error, because a much larger clone lies one nucleotide away. The chain uses TRBV7-2 and TRBJ2-3; D tentatively reads TRBD1 or TRBD2 (5 bases each). V lost 5 bases, J lost 8 bases, and 20 bases lay in between. The CDR3 sequence is 15 residues long. Per germline, CDR1 SGHTA and CDR2 FQGNSA. The CDR3 here is CASSLWGAGPGTQYF. The DNA for the CDR3 is TGTGCCAGCAGCCTTTGGGGCGCGGGTCCTGGTACGCAGTATTTT.

This clonotype has more than one count but fewer than ten. This may be a read error, as it is one base from a much larger clone. V gene TRBV7-3 combines with J gene TRBJ2-1; D is possibly TRBD1 or TRBD2 (6 bases each). The V gene lost 5 bases and the J gene lost 9 bases, with 20 bases spanning the gap. The CDR3 has 15 residues. Germline assignment: CDR1 SGHTA and CDR2 FQGTGA. The CDR3 region is CASSPQGTLGGEQFF. The DNA for the CDR3 is TGTGCCAGCAGCCCCCAGGGGACCCTCGGGGGTGAGCAGTTCTTC.

This clonotype is a singleton in its sample. The chain links TRBV6-6 to TRBJ1-1; D might be TRBD1 (6 bases). Germline CDR1 MNHNY, CDR2 SVGAGI (reference sequence). Trimming removed 0 bases from V and 8 bases from J, with 13 bases in between. This CDR3 spans 14 amino acids. The CDR3 DNA reads as TGTGCCAGCAGTTACTCAACAGGGCAGGCAGAAGCTTTCTTT. Amino acids: CASSYSTGQAEAFF.

Concerning this clonotype itself: A single base separates this from a much larger clone, so it may be a read error. The rearrangement uses TRBV12-3 or TRBV12-4 and TRBJ2-5, with D possibly TRBD1 on 7 matching bases. CDR3 length equals 14 residues. CDR3 amino acids: CAGSFGQGGETQYF. The CDR3 DNA reads TGTGCCGGCAGTTTCGGTCAGGGGGGAGAGACCCAGTACTTC.

This clonotype was counted at least ten times. The chain links TRBV12-3 or TRBV12-4 to TRBJ2-5, with D possibly matching TRBD2 (7 bases). Between the trimmed V and J ends, which lost 6 bases and 6 bases, there was a span of 14 bases. The CDR3 extends over 13 amino acids. For the CDR3, the DNA is TGTGCCAGCAGACCCTCCGGGGGGCAGACCCAGTACTTC. Its protein product is CASRPSGGQTQYF.

This clonotype was detected a few times. J is TRBJ1-1 and V is TRBV20-1; D not certain. Between the trimmed V and J ends, which lost 0 bases and 11 bases, there was a span of 13 bases. The CDR3 loop spans 12 amino acids. Germline V CDR1 and CDR2: DFQATT, SNEGSKA (reference sequence). In DNA form, the CDR3 reads TGCAGTGCTAGAGAGGCGATCCTGGGGGCTTTCTTT. Translated: CSAREAILGAFF.

This clonotype was detected a few times. The V call is TRBV7-6, the J call TRBJ2-3, with TRBD2 as a possible D gene (6 bases). Germline V gives CDR1 SGHVS, CDR2 FNYEAQ. This CDR3 is built from 15 residues. Trimming stripped 5 bases from V and 5 bases from J, with 17 bases between. In DNA form, the CDR3 reads TGTGCCAGCAGCGAGGGACTGATCCGGGGAGATACGCAGTATTTT. It yields the protein CASSEGLIRGDTQYF.

Note on this clonotype: With a much larger clone just one base away, this may be a read error. The rearrangement links TRBV18 to TRBJ1-1; maybe TRBD1 (5 bases). CDR1 and CDR2 (germline): KGHSH, LQKENI. The CDR3 is made up of 15 amino acids. Trimming removed 3 bases at V and 3 bases at J, with 14 bases between. The CDR3 DNA sequence: TGTGCCAGCTCACCCCGGACAAAAGTGGACACTGAAGCTTTCTTT. This translates into CASSPRTKVDTEAFF.

This clonotype was observed at least ten times. The chain joins TRBV28 to TRBJ1-6, with a weak D call TRBD1 (5 bases). In germline, CDR1 is MDHEN, CDR2 SYDVKM. The CDR3 consists of 12 residues. With 11 bases removed from V and 9 bases from J, the gap between germline ends came to 14 bases. The CDR3 protein is CAGGGASSPLHF. In nucleotides, the CDR3 is TGTGCCGGGGGGGGAGCAAGTTCACCCCTCCACTTT.

Only a few counts were recorded for this clonotype. The CDR3 protein is CASSAGLASYNEQFF. In nucleotides, the CDR3 is TGTGCCAGCAGTGCCGGACTAGCCTCCTACAATGAGCAGTTCTTC. The chain uses TRBV6-1 and TRBJ2-1; TRBD2 aligns across 8 bases. CDR1 and CDR2 (germline): MNHNS, SASEGT. This CDR3 contains 15 residues. The V gene end was trimmed by 4 bases and the J gene end by 0 bases; junction bases not matched to a gene: 2.

Turning to this clonotype: It may be a read error: a sequence one base away is much more abundant. This chain joins TRBV7-2 and TRBJ2-3; 11 bases align to TRBD2. Germline trimming cut 4 bases from V and 5 bases from J; bases unmatched to any gene: 5. Germline CDR1 SGHTA, CDR2 FQGNSA. The CDR3 has 15 amino acids. The CDR3 DNA sequence: TGTGCCAGCAGCTCCAGACTAGCGGGGATAGATACGCAGTATTTT. This gives the protein CASSSRLAGIDTQYF.

The V gene is TRBV5-4, the J gene TRBJ2-7; no reliable D call. The CDR3 runs 15 residues. With 4 bases removed from V and 7 bases from J, the gap between germline ends came to 21 bases. Germline lookup yields CDR1 SGHNT and CDR2 YYREEE (reference sequence). The CDR3 spells CASSTRLNQRREQYF. CDR3 bases: TGTGCCAGCAGCACTCGACTGAACCAACGAAGGGAGCAGTACTTC.

This clonotype was counted ten times or more. This chain joins TRBV7-2 and TRBJ2-7, with D uncertain. The germline V gene has CDR1 SGHTA and CDR2 FQGNSA. The CDR3 totals 14 residues. Trimming left V 1 base short and J 2 bases short, with 9 bases between. CDR3: CASSLGRITYEQYF. CDR3 nucleotides: TGTGCCAGCAGCTTAGGGCGGATAACCTACGAGCAGTACTTC. The whole variable domain, filled in from reference TRBV7-2 and TRBJ2-7, reads GAGVSQSPSNKVTEKGKDVELRCDPISGHTALYWYRQSLGQGLEFLIYFQGNSAPDKSGLPSDRFSAERTGGSVSTLTIQRTQQEDSAVYLCASSLGRITYEQYFGPGTRLTVT.